A selection of T cell receptor beta chains follows, all from one sample in a study of T cell responses to AZD1222 COVID-19 vaccine. The data were produced by immunoSEQ multiplex PCR, yet TCRdb's version contains in-frame clones alone and is incomplete. The table has around 91,000 clones, about nine tenths seen once; the top ten hold 6.5% to 10%. The sequences come from peripheral blood, collected 28 days after the second AZD1222 dose. These receptors were collected from an adult who received the AZD1222 COVID-19 vaccine. Both conserved end residues are part of each CDR3. A D gene is named only where the DNA matches it firmly. Rows may omit the clone size; those that give it use once, few, many or a size class.

D,size,J,V,CDR3,DNA
TRBD2,NA,TRBJ2-1,TRBV3-1/TRBV3-2,CASSLSGTYNEQFF,TGTGCCAGCAGCCTTAGCGGGACCTACAATGAGCAGTTCTTC
TRBD1,NA,TRBJ1-6,TRBV7-9,CASGPDRGFSPLHF,TGTGCCAGCGGACCAGACAGGGGGTTCTCACCCCTCCACTTT
TRBD1,NA,TRBJ1-2,TRBV7-8,CASSFLTGGAGGYTF,TGTGCCAGCAGCTTCCTGACAGGGGGCGCGGGAGGCTACACCTTC
TRBD1,NA,TRBJ1-1,TRBV10-3,CAISAYRGLNTEAFF,TGTGCCATCAGTGCATACAGGGGACTGAACACTGAAGCTTTCTTT
NA,NA,TRBJ2-1,TRBV2,CASSERSTYNEQFF,TGTGCCAGCAGTGAACGTAGCACCTACAATGAGCAGTTCTTC
NA,NA,TRBJ1-4,TRBV11-2,CASSLDGVGEKLFF,TGTGCCAGCAGCTTAGATGGGGTAGGGGAAAAACTGTTTTTT
NA,NA,TRBJ2-7,TRBV7-9,CASSSRDLRYEQYF,TGTGCCAGCAGCTCCAGGGACTTGCGCTACGAGCAGTACTTC
NA,NA,TRBJ1-5,TRBV19,CASSMFRGNQPQHF,TGTGCCAGTAGTATGTTCAGGGGCAATCAGCCCCAGCATTTT
TRBD1,few,TRBJ2-1,TRBV18,CASSKDRGHNEQFF,TGTGCCAGCTCAAAGGACAGGGGACACAATGAGCAGTTCTTC
NA,NA,TRBJ1-3,TRBV10-1,CASSGQGNTIYF,TGCGCCAGCAGTGGTCAAGGAAACACCATATATTTT
TRBD1,NA,TRBJ2-1,TRBV28,CASSLGTGNYNEQFF,TGTGCCAGCAGTTTAGGGACAGGGAATTACAATGAGCAGTTCTTC